The next 28 T cell receptor beta chains were all read from a single sample in a study of T cells in Graves' hyperthyroidism and ophthalmopathy (dated by TCRdb to the late 2010s). The method was multiplex PCR. Sequencing used an Illumina HiSeq 2000. The TCR beta CDR3 regions were amplified from RNA transcripts. The first round of RT-PCR for the TCR CDR3 was performed with the HTBI primer set and the Qiagen OneStep RT-PCR kit. The public reads were run again by TCRdb, first through fastp at Q25 and then through MiXCR, and only productive beta chains were kept. Each CDR3 protein gets just one entry, which takes the most common genes and DNA from the rows behind it. In all, the sample holds 460,000 or so distinct CDR3 sequences, and around 14% of those were seen once. Of the sample, less than 20% falls within the top ten clones. Material for sequencing was blood. The receptor source for this set is a woman younger than 30 with Graves' hyperthyroidism.

This clonotype was detected many times. The rearrangement joins TRBV12-3 or TRBV12-4 to TRBJ1-2, with D unresolved. The CDR3 is 14 residues long. V was shortened by 3 bases and J by 7 bases, with 15 bases between the two germline ends. CDR3 in amino acids: CASSFLQTRGGYTF. The DNA for the CDR3 is TGTGCCAGCAGTTTTCTCCAGACCCGAGGTGGCTACACCTTC.

This clonotype has just a few counts. This could be a read error, since a much larger clone is one nucleotide away. V usage is TRBV10-3 and J usage is TRBJ2-2; D is possibly TRBD2 (7 bases). This CDR3 comprises 18 residues. CDR1 and CDR2 from the germline V gene are ENHRY and SYGVKD. The DNA of the CDR3 is TGTGCCGTCAGTGAGTCGACGGGGGGCCCTACGGGCACCGGGGAGCTGTTTTTT. Its protein product is CAVSESTGGPTGTGELFF.

This clonotype was seen ten or more times. The chain combines TRBV19 with TRBJ2-5, with TRBD1 matching over 7 bases. This CDR3 comprises 14 residues. CDR1 and CDR2 from the germline V gene are LNHDA and SQIVND (reference sequence). The V segment lost 4 bases and the J segment 1 base; nucleotides outside the gene matches: 3. The CDR3 DNA sequence: TGTGCCAGTAGTACAGCAGGGGGCCAAGAGACCCAGTACTTC. Translated: CASSTAGGQETQYF.

At least ten counts were recorded for this clonotype. This CDR3 reads CASTRQGTYGYTF. Written as DNA, the CDR3 is TGTGCCAGCACCCGACAGGGGACCTATGGCTACACCTTC. V usage is TRBV6-1 and J usage is TRBJ1-2; 8 bases are shared with TRBD1. The CDR3 length is 13 residues. V lost 7 bases and J lost 4; bases outside the gene matches: 5. Germline lookup yields CDR1 MNHNS and CDR2 SASEGT.

The DNA of the CDR3 is TGCAGTGCTAGACCTAGCGGGAGGGCCAGAGATGAGCAGTTCTTC. This gives the protein CSARPSGRARDEQFF. This chain links TRBV20-1 with TRBJ2-1, with 12 bases identical to TRBD2. V trimming: 2 bases; J trimming: 8 bases; junction bases outside the gene matches: 7. CDR3 length: 15 amino acids. Germline V CDR1 and CDR2: DFQATT, SNEGSKA (reference sequence).

This clonotype was counted ten times or more. The chain combines TRBV18 with TRBJ1-6; D perhaps matches TRBD1 (6 bases). Germline V gene sequence: CDR1 KGHSH, CDR2 LQKENI. Trimming stripped 0 bases from V and 6 bases from J, with 9 bases between. This CDR3 is built from 15 residues. This CDR3 is CASSPPQGGNSPLHF. CDR3 nucleotides: TGTGCCAGCTCACCACCACAGGGTGGTAATTCACCCCTCCACTTT.

The J gene is TRBJ1-5, the V gene TRBV20-1; TRBD1 agrees at 8 bases. CDR1 is DFQATT, CDR2 SNEGSKA, per germline (reference sequence). V was pared by 6 bases and J by 1 base, with 11 bases of the junction left unmatched. The CDR3 has 16 amino acids. CDR3 in amino acids: CSASPDRGRSNQPQHF. The CDR3 DNA follows: TGCAGTGCGAGTCCCGACAGGGGAAGGAGCAATCAGCCCCAGCATTTT.

This clonotype was recorded many times. This chain joins TRBV27 and TRBJ1-6; tentatively, D is TRBD1 (5 bases). V lost 2 bases and J lost 7, with 12 bases in between. Germline V lookup: CDR1 MNHEY, CDR2 SMNVEV (reference sequence). The CDR3 consists of 15 residues. The CDR3 DNA is TGTGCCAGCAGTTTAAGCCGATCAGGGAATTCACCCCTCCACTTT. Translation gives CASSLSRSGNSPLHF.

Many counts were recorded for this clonotype. This chain connects TRBV20-1 to TRBJ2-4, with D hard to call. V was clipped by 7 bases and J by 2 bases, with 12 bases between them. The CDR3 is 13 residues long. Germline CDR1 is DFQATT and CDR2 is SNEGSKA (reference sequence). This CDR3 is CSVHGLSKNIQYF. The CDR3 DNA sequence: TGCAGTGTACACGGGTTATCCAAAAACATTCAGTACTTC.

This clonotype has ten or more counts. The V call is TRBV7-2, the J call TRBJ2-1; D is perhaps TRBD2 (6 bases). CDR3 size: 14 residues. CDR1 is SGHTA and CDR2 is FQGNSA in the germline V gene. Trimming took 6 bases from V and 6 from J, leaving 15 bases between them. The CDR3 here is CASSFALATNEQFF. CDR3 in DNA: TGTGCCAGCAGTTTTGCACTAGCAACCAATGAGCAGTTCTTC.

Points on this clonotype: A much larger clone sits a single nucleotide away, making a read error possible. The chain joins TRBV2 to TRBJ2-5; 10 nucleotides align to TRBD1. Trimming took 7 bases from V and 1 from J; bases not matched to a gene: 6. This CDR3 is built from 15 residues. Germline lookup yields CDR1 SNHLY and CDR2 FYNNEI. The CDR3 bases are TGTGCCAGCACTCGGGACAGGGGTATCCAAGAGACCCAGTACTTC. Translating it yields CASTRDRGIQETQYF.

In its sample, this clonotype was seen a few times. This sequence joins TRBV19 and TRBJ1-1, with 7 positions matching TRBD1. CDR1 is LNHDA, CDR2 SQIVND, per germline (reference sequence). This CDR3 comprises 17 residues. J was trimmed by 1 base and V by 7 bases; bases with no gene match: 15. CDR3 nucleotides: TGTGCCAGTATCCGTTCGACAGGGCGTGCGCGGAACACTGAAGCTTTCTTT. It specifies CASIRSTGRARNTEAFF.

There are many counts of this clonotype. The V gene is TRBV18, the J gene TRBJ1-6, with D possibly being TRBD1 (5 bases). Germline V CDR1 and CDR2: KGHSH, LQKENI. CDR3 length: 12 amino acids. V lost 8 bases and J 6 bases, leaving 8 bases between the germline ends. In nucleotides, the CDR3 is TGTGCCAGCACGCAGGGTAATTCACCCCTCCACTTT. Its translation: CASTQGNSPLHF.

The chain couples TRBV6-1 to TRBJ2-1, with D possibly being TRBD2 (5 bases). Germline lookup yields CDR1 MNHNS and CDR2 SASEGT. The CDR3 spans 15 residues. Trimming cost V 2 bases and J 6 bases, with 14 bases left between them. The CDR3 loop is CASSELAQGFNEQFF. CDR3 nucleotides: TGTGCCAGCAGTGAACTAGCCCAAGGTTTCAATGAGCAGTTCTTC.

This chain links TRBV11-2 with TRBJ1-2; no definite D call. The CDR3 is 15 amino acids. Per germline, CDR1 SGHAT and CDR2 FQNNGV. V gave up 1 base and J gave up 4 bases, with 13 bases separating them. CDR3 amino acids: CASSLVAGSPYGYTF. CDR3 coding DNA: TGTGCCAGCAGCTTAGTCGCCGGCAGCCCCTATGGCTACACCTTC. The full variable domain, its missing parts supplied by reference TRBV11-2 and TRBJ1-2, is EAGVAQSPRYKIIEKRQSVAFWCNPISGHATLYWYQQILGQGPKLLIQFQNNGVVDDSQLPKDRFSAERLKGVDSTLKIQPAKLEDSAVYLCASSLVAGSPYGYTFGSGTRLTVV.

Notes on this clonotype: The junction departs from the called germline gene at one end, perhaps through a read error. J is TRBJ2-2 and V is TRBV11-2; 8 nucleotides line up with TRBD2. CDR1 is SGHAT and CDR2 is FQNNGV in the germline V gene. The CDR3 is 13 amino acids. The CDR3 is CAGSSGITGELFF. DNA for the CDR3: TGTGCCGGCAGTAGCGGGATCACCGGGGAGCTGTTTTTT.

The chain links TRBV4-1 to TRBJ1-5; D possibly corresponds to TRBD1 (5 bases). Trimming removed 0 bases at V and 7 bases at J, with 13 bases between. This CDR3 is 15 amino acids long. Germline CDR1 is MGHRA and CDR2 is YSYEKL. The CDR3 here is CASSQDQRDGQPQHF. CDR3 coding DNA: TGCGCCAGCAGCCAAGATCAAAGGGACGGACAGCCCCAGCATTTT.

The rearrangement uses TRBV14 and TRBJ2-1; D is undetermined. Between the trimmed V and J ends, which lost 2 bases and 3 bases, there was a span of 11 bases. From germline, CDR1 is SGHDN and CDR2 FVKESK. The CDR3 totals 15 residues. The CDR3 region is CASSQTNTFYNEQFF. Here the CDR3 DNA reads TGTGCCAGCAGCCAAACAAACACCTTCTACAATGAGCAGTTCTTC.

This clonotype was detected ten times or more. One junction end disagrees with the germline gene, perhaps due to a read error. The rearrangement joins TRBV11-1 to TRBJ1-2; D might be TRBD1 (6 bases). The CDR3 totals 12 residues. Per germline, CDR1 SGHAT and CDR2 FQDESV (reference sequence). CDR3 sequence (DNA): TGTGCCAGCAGCCTAGCGGACAGTGGCTACACCTTC. Amino acids: CASSLADSGYTF.

V gene TRBV28 combines with J gene TRBJ2-7; D is perhaps TRBD1 (5 bases). V lost 4 bases to trimming and J lost 1 base, with 8 bases between them. Germline assignment: CDR1 MDHEN and CDR2 SYDVKM. The CDR3 loop spans 13 amino acids. The CDR3 spells CASSWGSSYEQYF. The CDR3 DNA follows: TGTGCCAGCAGTTGGGGCAGTTCCTACGAGCAGTACTTC.

This clonotype was seen more than once but under ten times. The CDR3 here is CASSLTGAVEAFF. The CDR3 DNA reads as TGTGCCAGCAGTCTGACAGGGGCGGTTGAAGCTTTCTTT. The chain employs TRBV6-1 and TRBJ1-1, with TRBD1 matching 8 bases. Germline CDR1 and CDR2: MNHNS and SASEGT. Trimming removed 5 bases from V and 7 bases from J; junction bases left unmatched: 6. This CDR3 is 13 amino acids long.

This clonotype was seen repeatedly, ten times or more. The rearrangement uses TRBV2 and TRBJ2-1; 11 positions match TRBD2. Trimming at V came to 1 base and at J to 7 bases, leaving 3 bases not matched to a gene. CDR3 size: 15 residues. Germline CDR1 reads SNHLY; CDR2 reads FYNNEI. CDR3 region: CASSEGSGRANEQFF. As DNA, the CDR3 is TGTGCCAGCAGTGAAGGTAGCGGGAGGGCTAATGAGCAGTTCTTC.

This chain uses TRBV6-5 with TRBJ2-7, with TRBD2 matching 12 bases. Germline loops: CDR1 MNHEY, CDR2 SVGAGI. This CDR3 is 17 amino acids long. Trimming took 2 bases from V and 5 from J; bases not matched to a gene: 10. CDR3 region: CASSYLGRTSGTDEQYF. CDR3 DNA: TGTGCCAGCAGTTACCTTGGTCGGACTAGCGGGACAGACGAGCAGTACTTC.

This clonotype was counted at least ten times. The genes are TRBV27 and TRBJ1-1, with D unclear. This CDR3 contains 19 residues. The germline CDR1 and CDR2 sequences are MNHEY and SMNVEV (reference sequence). V dropped 9 bases and J dropped 1 base, with 30 bases sitting between them. CDR3: CASRPGVGRPQRENTEAFF. The CDR3 DNA is TGTGCCAGTCGCCCCGGTGTAGGGAGACCCCAACGGGAGAACACTGAAGCTTTCTTT.

This clonotype was counted at least ten times. The CDR3 DNA sequence: TGTGCCAGTAGTATCCGCGGACTAGCGGGATCCACAGATACGCAGTATTTT. Protein: CASSIRGLAGSTDTQYF. The chain carries TRBV19 and TRBJ2-3; TRBD2 aligns across 12 bases. Unmatched junction bases numbered 6, after V lost 3 bases and J lost 2 bases. This CDR3 has 17 amino acids. The germline gives CDR1 LNHDA, CDR2 SQIVND (reference sequence).

This clonotype was seen only a few times. This chain links TRBV20-1 with TRBJ2-5; a weak D match, TRBD2 (6 bases). Between the trimmed V and J ends, which lost 0 bases and 4 bases, there was a span of 15 bases. There are 15 residues in the CDR3. Germline assignment: CDR1 DFQATT and CDR2 SNEGSKA (reference sequence). CDR3 coding DNA: TGCAGTGCTAGAGATTCGGGAGCTTCCCTAGAGACCCAGTACTTC. Its translation: CSARDSGASLETQYF.

The chain links TRBV20-1 to TRBJ2-3; D unclear. Germline V CDR1 and CDR2: DFQATT, SNEGSKA (reference sequence). There are 12 residues in the CDR3. V lost 6 bases, J lost 0 bases, and 7 bases lay in between. In DNA form, the CDR3 reads TGCAGTGCCGTTTCTAGCACAGATACGCAGTATTTT. Protein product: CSAVSSTDTQYF.

This clonotype was seen a few times. This CDR3 is CSALGRDADYEQYF. The CDR3 region has the DNA TGCAGTGCTCTAGGACGGGACGCGGACTACGAGCAGTACTTC. The chain carries TRBV20-1 and TRBJ2-7, with D perhaps TRBD1 or TRBD2 (5 bases each). Germline lookup yields CDR1 DFQATT and CDR2 SNEGSKA (reference sequence). The germline V and J ends were trimmed by 5 bases and 3 bases, with 17 bases remaining between them. The CDR3 runs 14 residues.